What follows are 26 T cell receptor beta chains derived from one specimen sequenced in a study of monozygotic twins with inflammatory bowel disease. TCRdb reworked the 5' RACE reads into one entry per CDR3 protein, no DNA. This sample's clone table lists fewer than 110,000 distinct CDR3 sequences. Specimen: blood. The receptor set was obtained from a human donor with ulcerative colitis or Crohn's disease, or a healthy co-twin of an affected twin (not recorded which).

J is TRBJ1-1 and V is TRBV7-2. Germline loops: CDR1 SGHTA, CDR2 FQGNSA. The CDR3 has 13 amino acids. This chain's CDR3 is CASSKTRDTEAFF.

The chain is built from TRBV9 and TRBJ2-3. Germline CDR1 is SGDLS and CDR2 is YYNGEE. The CDR3 runs to 15 residues. The CDR3 reads CASSVGIGLTDTQYF. The full variable domain, with the rest looked up from reference TRBV9 and TRBJ2-3, is DSGVTQTPKHLITATGQRVTLRCSPRSGDLSVYWYQQSLDQGLQFLIQYYNGEERAKGNILERFSAQQFPDLHSELNLSSLELGDSALYFCASSVGIGLTDTQYFGPGTRLTVL.

This rearrangement joins TRBV7-9 to TRBJ1-1; lacking DNA, the TRBD1 call made by TCRdb goes unchecked. Germline V gene data show CDR1 as SEHNR and CDR2 as FQNEAQ (reference sequence). The CDR3 is 14 amino acids. The CDR3 spells CASSRPEGRTEAFF. Full variable domain (outside the CDR3, taken from reference TRBV7-9 and TRBJ1-1): DTGVSQNPRHKITKRGQNVTFRCDPISEHNRLYWYRQTLGQGPEFLTYFQNEAQLEKSRLLSDRFSAERPKGSFSTLEIQRTEQGDSAMYLCASSRPEGRTEAFFGQGTRLTVV.

This chain links TRBV12-5 with TRBJ2-3; TCRdb's D gene call, TRBD1, goes unchecked for lack of DNA. Germline V lookup: CDR1 LGHNT, CDR2 FRNRAP. The CDR3 is 14 residues long. CDR3 region: CASGPGTATDTQYF.

This chain joins TRBV20-1 and TRBJ2-1; TCRdb names TRBD2, which stays unverified in the absence of DNA. CDR1 is DFQATT, CDR2 SNEGSKA, per germline (reference sequence). The CDR3 is 13 amino acids. Here the CDR3 reads CSATPSGRNEQFF.

The chain links TRBV12-3 or TRBV12-4 to TRBJ2-7; the D call of TRBD1 rests on TCRdb alone, since no DNA is present to check it. This CDR3 has 13 residues. The CDR3 here is CASSRTSSYEQYF.

V and J are TRBV7-2 and TRBJ2-1; TCRdb returns TRBD1, unconfirmable since there is no DNA. Germline V CDR1 and CDR2: SGHTA, FQGNSA. The CDR3 extends over 15 amino acids. The CDR3 here is CASSLAGASYNEQFF.

This chain joins TRBV4-3 and TRBJ2-3; TCRdb gives TRBD1 as the D gene, but with no DNA this cannot be confirmed. The CDR3 extends over 15 amino acids. Germline CDR1 LGHNA, CDR2 YSLEER. Here the CDR3 reads CASSQDSSGVDTQYF.

The V call is TRBV6-2 or TRBV6-3, the J call TRBJ2-1; checking the TCRdb D call of TRBD1 is not possible without DNA. The CDR3 covers 18 residues. The germline V gene has CDR1 MNHEY and CDR2 SVGEGT. The CDR3 region is CASSSDDRGGGGYNEQFF.

This chain joins TRBV12-3 or TRBV12-4 and TRBJ2-1; TCRdb's D call of TRBD2 is untestable without DNA. CDR3 length: 15 residues. This CDR3 is CASSELAGGYNEQFF.

This chain joins TRBV6-1 and TRBJ2-2; TCRdb outputs TRBD1, but without DNA this stays unchecked. Germline CDR1 reads MNHNS; CDR2 reads SASEGT. This CDR3 is built from 15 residues. The chain's CDR3 is CASSLDRGDTGELFF.

The genes are TRBV6-1 and TRBJ1-4; TCRdb's D call of TRBD1 is untestable without DNA. CDR3 length equals 14 residues. CDR1 is MNHNS, CDR2 SASEGT, per germline. CDR3 sequence: CASSRQGEGEKLFF.

This sequence joins TRBV5-6 and TRBJ1-5; TCRdb outputs TRBD1, but without DNA this stays unchecked. The V gene's germline CDR1 is SGHDT and CDR2 YYEEEE. The CDR3 has 14 amino acids. CDR3 protein: CASSLSGFNQLQHF.

The chain employs TRBV7-2 and TRBJ1-6; absent DNA, TCRdb's TRBD1 call cannot be checked. The CDR3 loop spans 16 amino acids. Germline V gene lookup returns CDR1 SGHTA and CDR2 FQGNSA. CDR3 loop: CASSLAWGMSNSPLHF.

The chain carries TRBV5-1 and TRBJ1-5; TCRdb gives TRBD1 as the D gene, but with no DNA this cannot be confirmed. CDR3 length equals 16 residues. Per germline, CDR1 SGHRS and CDR2 YFSETQ. The chain's CDR3 is CASSLEGGHSNQPQHF.

The chain joins TRBV7-9 to TRBJ2-1; TCRdb's D gene call, TRBD1, goes unchecked for lack of DNA. CDR1 and CDR2 from the germline V gene are SEHNR and FQNEAQ (reference sequence). The CDR3 sequence is 16 residues long. CDR3 loop: CAIPTALLQNHNEQFF.

The CDR3: CAISESIGGVTFRTEAFF. This rearrangement joins TRBV10-3 to TRBJ1-1. The germline V gene has CDR1 ENHRY and CDR2 SYGVKD. This CDR3 has 18 amino acids.

This chain links TRBV5-1 with TRBJ2-3; with no DNA, the TCRdb D assignment of TRBD2 cannot be verified. The CDR3 is made up of 19 amino acids. Germline V gene sequence: CDR1 SGHRS, CDR2 YFSETQ. The CDR3 protein is CASSLASASGRAGGNTQYF. Looking up the rest from reference TRBV5-1 and TRBJ2-3 gives the full variable domain: KAGVTQTPRYLIKTRGQQVTLSCSPISGHRSVSWYQQTPGQGLQFLFEYFSETQRNKGNFPGRFSGRQFSNSRSEMNVSTLELGDSALYLCASSLASASGRAGGNTQYFGPGTRLTVL.

The J gene is TRBJ2-7, the V gene TRBV20-1; with no DNA, the TCRdb D assignment of TRBD2 cannot be verified. The CDR3 has 16 amino acids. Per germline, CDR1 DFQATT and CDR2 SNEGSKA (reference sequence). The CDR3 sequence is CSASGPTSGLSYEQYF.

The chain couples TRBV5-1 to TRBJ2-7. The CDR3 length is 12 residues. The germline gives CDR1 SGHRS, CDR2 YFSETQ. The CDR3 spells CASSLEEREQYF.

The rearrangement links TRBV12-3 or TRBV12-4 to TRBJ1-6; checking the TCRdb D call of TRBD1 is not possible without DNA. CDR3 length equals 16 residues. The CDR3 loop reads CASSPGQGGVRSPLHF.

The chain carries TRBV5-1 and TRBJ2-1; TCRdb gives TRBD2 as the D gene, but with no DNA this cannot be confirmed. This CDR3 spans 15 amino acids. The germline CDR1 and CDR2 sequences are SGHRS and YFSETQ. CDR3 residues: CASSLVLAGSNEQFF. Based on the CDR3 plus reference TRBV5-1 and TRBJ2-1, the full variable domain is KAGVTQTPRYLIKTRGQQVTLSCSPISGHRSVSWYQQTPGQGLQFLFEYFSETQRNKGNFPGRFSGRQFSNSRSEMNVSTLELGDSALYLCASSLVLAGSNEQFFGPGTRLTVL.

The V call is TRBV28, the J call TRBJ1-5; absent DNA, TCRdb's TRBD1 call cannot be checked. Germline loops: CDR1 MDHEN, CDR2 SYDVKM. The CDR3 has 17 amino acids. The CDR3 loop is CASGPGTHYGSNQPQHF. Filled out from reference TRBV28 and TRBJ1-5, the complete variable domain reads DVKVTQSSRYLVKRTGEKVFLECVQDMDHENMFWYRQDPGLGLRLIYFSYDVKMKEKGDIPEGYSVSREKKERFSLILESASTNQTSMYLCASGPGTHYGSNQPQHFGDGTRLSIL.

This sequence joins TRBV6-5 and TRBJ2-7; as DNA is missing, the TRBD1 call by TCRdb cannot be tested. The CDR3 extends over 12 amino acids. CDR1 is MNHEY, CDR2 SVGAGI, per germline. CDR3: CASSRGTYEQYF.

The chain has TRBV30 and TRBJ1-5. Germline CDR1 is GTSNPN and CDR2 is SVGIG (reference sequence). The CDR3 covers 11 residues. CDR3 residues: CAWSDEGPQHF.

J is TRBJ2-7 and V is TRBV5-4. The CDR3 is 13 residues long. The germline gives CDR1 SGHNT, CDR2 YYREEE (reference sequence). The CDR3 here is CASSLSTTYEQYF.